This is a list of T cell receptor beta chains from one sample in a study of tumor-infiltrating lymphocytes in localized non-small cell lung cancer. Assay used: immunoSEQ multiplex PCR; TCRdb lists only in-frame clones, some missing. The sample contains 7,200 or so clones, around 66% of which appear only once. Material for sequencing was lung tumor tissue. Receptors originate from a human donor with non-small cell lung cancer. Each CDR3 is given with its conserved first and last residue. A D gene is named only where the DNA matches it firmly. Clone size is given for some rows only: seen once, a few or many times, or a class if the clone is expanded.

TRBD1 | - | TRBJ2-5 | TRBV13 | CASSFRQGRQETQYF | TGTGCCAGCAGCTTCAGACAGGGTCGGCAAGAGACCCAGTACTTC
- | - | TRBJ1-1 | TRBV19 | CASSIDLEAAEAFF | TGTGCCAGTAGTATAGATCTCGAGGCAGCAGAAGCTTTCTTT
- | - | TRBJ1-2 | TRBV28 | CASQVGGTGGYTF | TGTGCCAGCCAAGTCGGGGGTACGGGTGGCTACACCTTC
TRBD1 | few | TRBJ2-7 | TRBV7-9 | CASTVGTEDEQYF | TGTGCCAGCACCGTAGGGACAGAAGACGAGCAGTACTTC
TRBD1 | - | TRBJ2-7 | TRBV18 | CASSPTTTGGYEQYF | TGTGCCAGCTCACCTACTACGACAGGGGGGTACGAGCAGTACTTC
TRBD1 | - | TRBJ2-7 | TRBV18 | CASSPSGTGLEQYF | TGTGCCAGCTCACCGTCCGGGACAGGGCTGGAGCAGTACTTC
TRBD1 | medium-sized | TRBJ2-5 | TRBV9 | CASSVGQGDETQYF | TGTGCCAGCAGCGTCGGACAGGGGGACGAGACCCAGTACTTC
- | - | TRBJ2-7 | TRBV6-5 | CASSYNTDLSYEQYF | TGTGCCAGCAGTTACAACACCGACCTCTCCTACGAGCAGTACTTC
- | few | TRBJ2-5 | TRBV5-6 | CASSLRGEETQYF | TGTGCCAGCAGCTTGCGCGGGGAAGAGACCCAGTACTTC
TRBD1 | few | TRBJ1-2 | TRBV19 | CASSGDRVGYYGYTF | TGTGCCAGTAGTGGTGACAGGGTAGGCTACTATGGCTACACCTTC
- | - | TRBJ2-2 | TRBV13 | CASSLGGQGRRAGELFF | TGTGCCAGCAGCTTAGGCGGTCAGGGGCGTCGAGCCGGGGAGCTGTTTTTT
TRBD2 | medium-sized | TRBJ2-1 | TRBV7-9 | CASSPWTSGDEQFF | TGTGCCAGCAGCCCATGGACTAGCGGGGATGAGCAGTTCTTC
- | - | TRBJ2-7 | TRBV18 | CASSPVDIAYEQYF | TGTGCCAGCTCACCCGTGGACATAGCCTACGAGCAGTACTTC
TRBD1 | few | TRBJ2-7 | TRBV6-5 | CASRLTGGRGEQYF | TGTGCCAGCAGGCTAACAGGGGGCAGGGGCGAGCAGTACTTC
TRBD1 | - | TRBJ1-2 | TRBV10-3 | CAISSPGGQGNYGYTF | TGTGCCATCAGTTCCCCTGGGGGACAGGGGAACTATGGCTACACCTTC
TRBD1 | - | TRBJ2-1 | TRBV5-6 | CASSNLRTGGSNEQFF | TGTGCCAGCAGCAACCTCCGGACAGGGGGCTCCAATGAGCAGTTCTTC
- | - | TRBJ2-2 | TRBV15 | CATSREGVSGELFF | TGTGCCACCAGCAGAGAGGGGGTGAGCGGGGAGCTGTTTTTT
TRBD1 | - | TRBJ2-2 | TRBV27 | CASSSPYRGRGTGELFF | TGTGCCAGCAGTTCCCCATACAGGGGGCGCGGGACCGGGGAGCTGTTTTTT
- | - | TRBJ2-1 | TRBV6-6 | CASSSRIRRDNEQFF | TGTGCCAGCAGTTCCCGGATACGTCGGGACAATGAGCAGTTCTTC
- | few | TRBJ2-7 | TRBV6-1 | CASSRANTDEQYF | TGTGCCAGCAGCAGAGCTAATACGGACGAGCAGTACTTC
- | medium-sized | TRBJ1-2 | TRBV2 | CASSDRVDGYTF | TGTGCCAGCAGTGACAGGGTGGATGGCTACACCTTC
TRBD1 | once | TRBJ2-1 | TRBV7-9 | CASTEETGGYNEQFF | TGTGCCAGCACCGAAGAGACAGGGGGCTACAATGAGCAGTTCTTC
TRBD2 | - | TRBJ2-5 | TRBV5-4 | CASSSPGLAGVGQETQYF | TGTGCCAGCAGCTCCCCGGGACTAGCGGGAGTAGGCCAAGAGACCCAGTACTTC
TRBD1 | - | TRBJ2-7 | TRBV6-5 | CASSYGQGRVNEQYF | TGTGCCAGCAGCTACGGACAGGGGAGGGTAAACGAGCAGTACTTC
TRBD1 | - | TRBJ1-2 | TRBV7-2 | CASSSGQGKFGYTF | TGTGCCAGCAGCTCGGGACAGGGGAAGTTTGGCTACACCTTC
TRBD2 | - | TRBJ2-1 | TRBV7-9 | CASSLLGSGGGNEQFF | TGTGCCAGCAGCTTACTTGGCAGCGGGGGTGGGAATGAGCAGTTCTTC
- | few | TRBJ1-5 | TRBV6-1 | CASSEGGSLSNQPQHF | TGTGCCAGCAGTGAAGGAGGGAGTCTAAGCAATCAGCCCCAGCATTTT
TRBD1 | few | TRBJ2-3 | TRBV7-8 | CASSLDGTGVDTQYF | TGTGCCAGCAGCTTAGACGGGACAGGGGTCGACACGCAGTATTTT
- | - | TRBJ2-6 | TRBV10-3 | CAIRAGSGANVLTF | TGTGCCATCAGGGCAGGGTCCGGGGCCAACGTCCTGACTTTC
- | - | TRBJ1-1 | TRBV7-6 | CASSSGRSAEAFF | TGTGCCAGCAGCTCGGGACGCTCCGCTGAAGCTTTCTTT
- | medium-sized | TRBJ2-7 | TRBV14 | CASSQDRAKQYF | TGTGCCAGCAGCCAAGACAGGGCCAAGCAGTACTTC
TRBD1 | - | TRBJ1-1 | TRBV5-6 | CASSDSGTGATEAFF | TGTGCCAGCAGCGATTCCGGGACAGGGGCCACTGAAGCTTTCTTT
- | - | TRBJ1-5 | TRBV21-1 | CASSKFLDRNSNQPQHF | TGTGCCAGCAGCAAATTCCTGGACAGGAATAGCAATCAGCCCCAGCATTTT
TRBD1 | - | TRBJ2-7 | TRBV29-1 | CSVQPGQGTYEQYF | TGCAGCGTACAACCGGGACAGGGGACCTACGAGCAGTACTTC
- | - | TRBJ1-4 | TRBV5-4 | CASSLGAGAGVSEKLFF | TGTGCCAGCAGCTTGGGAGCAGGGGCTGGAGTTTCCGAAAAACTGTTTTTT
- | few | TRBJ2-7 | TRBV6-6 | CASSYRDYEQYF | TGTGCCAGCAGTTACAGGGACTACGAGCAGTACTTC
- | - | TRBJ2-1 | TRBV11-2 | CASSLGPTYYNEQFF | TGTGCCAGCAGCTTAGGTCCGACGTACTACAATGAGCAGTTCTTC
TRBD2 | few | TRBJ2-1 | TRBV19 | CASRMTSGPYNEQFF | TGTGCCAGTAGGATGACTAGCGGTCCCTACAATGAGCAGTTCTTC
- | - | TRBJ2-6 | TRBV6-5 | CASSQANVLTF | TGTGCCAGCAGTCAGGCCAACGTCCTGACTTTC
TRBD1 | few | TRBJ1-2 | TRBV6-5 | CASSKTGGRGYTF | TGTGCCAGCAGTAAGACAGGGGGCAGGGGCTACACCTTC
- | - | TRBJ1-1 | TRBV2 | CASTQPGFGTMNTEAFF | TGTGCCAGCACCCAACCCGGGTTTGGGACTATGAACACTGAAGCTTTCTTT
- | - | TRBJ1-1 | TRBV7-6 | CASSLASGQNTEAFF | TGTGCCAGCAGCTTAGCGAGCGGACAGAACACTGAAGCTTTCTTT
- | - | TRBJ2-5 | TRBV19 | CASSIGAGVETQYF | TGTGCCAGTAGTATAGGGGCCGGGGTAGAGACCCAGTACTTC
- | - | TRBJ2-7 | TRBV4-1 | CASSQDFGDRYRAFYEQYF | TGCGCCAGCAGCCAAGATTTCGGAGATCGCTACAGGGCCTTTTACGAGCAGTACTTC
TRBD1 | - | TRBJ1-5 | TRBV28 | CASSLTGGGNQPQHF | TGTGCCAGCAGTTTGACAGGGGGAGGCAATCAGCCCCAGCATTTT
- | - | TRBJ2-7 | TRBV7-6 | CASSPAGSYEQYF | TGTGCCAGCAGCCCCGCCGGATCCTACGAGCAGTACTTC
TRBD1 | - | TRBJ1-1 | TRBV6-6 | CASSYKPDRVVVAAFF | TGTGCCAGCAGTTACAAACCGGACAGGGTGGTGGTGGCCGCTTTCTTT
- | - | TRBJ2-3 | TRBV10-3 | CAILRDAGSAADTQYF | TGTGCCATCCTCCGGGACGCCGGATCCGCGGCAGATACGCAGTATTTT
TRBD1 | - | TRBJ1-2 | TRBV2 | CASSLSRGQGYTF | TGTGCCAGCAGTTTGTCCAGGGGGCAAGGCTACACCTTC
TRBD2 | - | TRBJ2-1 | TRBV7-8 | CASSLGVAGTYNEQFF | TGTGCCAGCAGCCTCGGGGTAGCGGGAACCTACAATGAGCAGTTCTTC
- | few | TRBJ2-7 | TRBV7-2 | CASSAVRGYEQYF | TGTGCCAGCAGCGCGGTCCGAGGCTACGAGCAGTACTTC
- | few | TRBJ1-2 | TRBV7-2 | CASSFTLTSGGGYTF | TGTGCCAGCAGCTTCACCCTTACGAGTGGGGGTGGCTACACCTTC
- | - | TRBJ1-2 | TRBV5-4 | CASSQRRQLYSGYTF | TGTGCCAGCAGCCAACGACGACAGCTCTATTCTGGCTACACCTTC
TRBD1 | - | TRBJ1-2 | TRBV4-1 | CASSLDDRVGGYTF | TGCGCCAGCAGCCTCGATGACAGGGTCGGTGGCTACACCTTC
- | - | TRBJ2-6 | TRBV25-1 | CAILEEYSGANVLTF | TGTGCCATCCTGGAGGAGTACTCTGGGGCCAACGTCCTGACTTTC
- | - | TRBJ1-2 | TRBV2 | CASTFRGEGMTGGYTF | TGTGCCAGCACCTTCCGCGGGGAGGGGATGACTGGTGGCTACACCTTC